This T cell receptor (beta chain) derives from a study of cytomegalovirus exposure and HLA in healthy donors. Turning to this clone: The antigen is undetermined.

General study points: Available immune exposure information covered CMV serostatus only. Most TCR sequences showed up rarely, but some public TCRs showed up in many donors.

13 Jbeta primers and 60 Vbeta primers were used for the PCR. TCRdb's copy holds only in-frame clones and misses some; the assay was immunoSEQ multiplex PCR. Altogether fewer than 80,000 clones are present, around 80% being singletons, with the ten largest covering around 25%. The germline V gene has CDR1 MNHEY and CDR2 SVGAGI. Trimming cost V 6 bases and J 4 bases; bases outside gene matches: 4. The CDR3 loop spans 13 amino acids. The rearrangement joins TRBV6-5 to TRBJ1-1; 8 nucleotides agree with TRBD1. The TCR comes from a woman between 40 and 55 years old in good health and CMV-seropositive. Sequencing was carried out using PBMCs. The CDR3: CASRQGAGTEAFF. CDR3 DNA: TGTGCCAGCAGGCAGGGGGCGGGCACTGAAGCTTTCTTT.